The sequence of this T cell receptor (beta chain) was determined in a study of shared T cell receptors in the human thymus. Germline V gene data show CDR1 as SGHKS and CDR2 as YYEKEE (reference sequence). The CDR3 totals 13 residues. With 2 bases removed from V and 0 bases from J, the gap between germline ends came to 6 bases. The table came from immunoSEQ multiplex PCR; TCRdb's copy has only in-frame clones and leaves some out. The sample consists of 720,000 or so clones, 70% to 90% of them appearing once. The data also belong to a second study, concerning human thymus T cells. That study adds: What appeared biased in thymic and blood repertoires was the usage of V and J genes. Thymic repertoires from unrelated individuals overlapped highly, related research reported.

The TCR was taken from a girl under two years old with a congenital heart defect. Sequenced input: thymocytes. The chain recombines TRBV5-5 with TRBJ2-7, with D hard to call. For the CDR3, the DNA is TGTGCCAGCAGCTTAAATAGCTCCTACGAGCAGTACTTC. It specifies CASSLNSSYEQYF. The variable domain in full, with the rest retrieved from reference TRBV5-5 and TRBJ2-7, is DAGVTQSPTHLIKTRGQQVTLRCSPISGHKSVSWYQQVLGQGPQFIFQYYEKEERGRGNFPDRFSARQFPNYSSELNVNALLLGDSALYLCASSLNSSYEQYFGPGTRLTVT.